These 6 T cell receptor beta chains were all obtained from the same sample, sequenced in a study of shared T cell receptors in the human thymus. The assay was immunoSEQ multiplex PCR, and TCRdb's table has in-frame clones only and misses some. Seen here are about 660,000 clones, roughly 86% observed once, and the top ten hold about 0.0094%. In addition, the sample was reused for a study of human thymus T cells.

Sequencing was done on a sample of thymocytes. The receptor source for this set is a boy under two years old with a congenital heart defect.

The chain carries TRBV10-3 and TRBJ1-2; tentative D call: TRBD1 (5 bases). Germline CDR1 reads ENHRY; CDR2 reads SYGVKD. The CDR3 has 13 amino acids. Trimming took 2 bases from V and 6 from J, leaving 10 bases between them. CDR3 sequence: CAISERTIDGYTF. CDR3 nucleotides: TGTGCCATCAGTGAGAGGACAATCGATGGCTACACCTTC.

The chain links TRBV5-6 to TRBJ2-5; 14 nucleotides line up with TRBD2. The junction had 11 bases not matched to a gene; V was cut back by 4 bases and J by 0 bases. Looked up from germline, CDR1 is SGHDT and CDR2 is YYEEEE. The CDR3 consists of 19 residues. The DNA for the CDR3 is TGTGCCAGCAGCCCGATGACTAGCGGGGGGGCCATCAACCAAGAGACCCAGTACTTC. As protein: CASSPMTSGGAINQETQYF.

A few counts support this clone. The rearrangement uses TRBV4-3 and TRBJ1-4, with 8 bases matching TRBD1. This CDR3 contains 13 residues. The germline V gene has CDR1 LGHNA and CDR2 YSLEER. Trimming at V came to 6 bases and at J to 8 bases, leaving 5 bases not matched to a gene. This CDR3 reads CASRGTGREKLFF. Written as DNA, the CDR3 is TGCGCCAGCAGAGGGACAGGCCGCGAAAAACTGTTTTTT.

The genes are TRBV28 and TRBJ1-5, with 8 bases matching TRBD1. V was pared by 5 bases and J by 5 bases, with 8 bases of the junction left unmatched. Germline-derived CDR1 and CDR2 are MDHEN and SYDVKM. The CDR3 has 15 residues. CDR3 sequence reads: CASSIQGEMDQPQHF. The CDR3 nucleotides are TGTGCCAGCAGTATACAGGGGGAAATGGATCAGCCCCAGCATTTT. Drawing the rest from reference TRBV28 and TRBJ1-5, the complete variable domain is DVKVTQSSRYLVKRTGEKVFLECVQDMDHENMFWYRQDPGLGLRLIYFSYDVKMKEKGDIPEGYSVSREKKERFSLILESASTNQTSMYLCASSIQGEMDQPQHFGDGTRLSIL.

This chain joins TRBV5-4 and TRBJ1-1; TRBD1 matches at 9 bases. Germline CDR1 is SGHNT and CDR2 is YYREEE (reference sequence). V was clipped by 4 bases and J by 3 bases; unmatched bases: 10. The CDR3 length is 16 residues. CDR3 residues: CASSEPGQGRYTEAFF. The DNA of the CDR3 is TGTGCCAGCAGCGAACCGGGACAGGGTAGGTACACTGAAGCTTTCTTT.

This chain connects TRBV4-3 to TRBJ1-5; TRBD1 aligns across 8 bases. The CDR3 extends over 19 amino acids. The junction had 20 bases not matched to a gene; V was cut back by 4 bases and J by 6 bases. From germline, CDR1 is LGHNA and CDR2 YSLEER. CDR3 in amino acids: CASSPRLCPGTGSGQPQHF. Written as DNA, the CDR3 is TGCGCCAGCAGCCCTAGATTATGTCCCGGGACAGGTTCGGGTCAGCCCCAGCATTTT.